Below are 30 T cell receptor beta chains sequenced from a single sample in a study of cytomegalovirus exposure and HLA in healthy donors. Amplification used 60 Vbeta primers and 13 Jbeta primers. TCRdb's table, derived via immunoSEQ multiplex PCR, lists solely in-frame clones and lacks some. Of fewer than 200,000 clones detected, approximately 85% appear once; the ten largest clones hold roughly a tenth. The sample consisted of PBMCs. These receptors were taken from a man between 50 and 59 years old in good health and CMV-seropositive.

J is TRBJ1-5 and V is TRBV7-2, with 8 bases fitting TRBD1. CDR1 is SGHTA, CDR2 FQGNSA, per germline. J was trimmed by 3 bases and V by 5 bases; bases with no gene match: 6. The length of the CDR3 is 15 residues. The CDR3 loop reads CASSPGDRHNQPQHF. CDR3 bases: TGTGCCAGCAGCCCCGGGGACAGGCACAATCAGCCCCAGCATTTT.

In the case of this clone: This same CDR3 is encoded by further DNA sequences in the sample. The chain couples TRBV7-3 to TRBJ2-5, with D tentatively TRBD2 (5 bases). Trimming stripped 5 bases from V and 2 bases from J, with 9 bases between. The CDR3 is 13 residues long. Germline CDR1 and CDR2: SGHTA and FQGTGA. The CDR3 here is CASSRGSQETQYF. CDR3 nucleotide sequence: TGTGCCAGCAGCCGAGGGAGTCAAGAGACCCAGTACTTC.

The chain carries TRBV2 and TRBJ1-6; TRBD1 matches 7 bases. CDR1 and CDR2 from the germline V gene are SNHLY and FYNNEI. Trimming removed 2 bases from V and 9 bases from J; junction bases left unmatched: 7. CDR3 length: 15 residues. The CDR3 sequence: CASSERQGTSSPLHF. The CDR3 DNA reads as TGTGCCAGCAGTGAACGACAGGGAACTTCTTCACCCCTCCACTTT.

The chain couples TRBV5-6 to TRBJ2-7, with 7 positions matching TRBD2. Germline assignment: CDR1 SGHDT and CDR2 YYEEEE. The CDR3 sequence is 16 residues long. Losses at the gene ends were 4 bases for V and 2 bases for J; bases not matched to a gene: 12. The CDR3 protein is CASSIGIRGTTYEQYF. The CDR3 nucleotides are TGTGCCAGCAGCATTGGTATAAGAGGGACTACCTACGAGCAGTACTTC.

This sequence joins TRBV2 and TRBJ2-2, with 7 bases identical to TRBD1. The CDR3 consists of 16 residues. The trim removed 2 bases at V and 1 base at J, leaving 4 bases unmatched. Germline V gene lookup returns CDR1 SNHLY and CDR2 FYNNEI. The CDR3 reads CASSESGTENTGELFF. CDR3 sequence (DNA): TGTGCCAGCAGTGAATCAGGGACAGAGAACACCGGGGAGCTGTTTTTT.

The rearrangement joins TRBV19 to TRBJ1-4; D remains ambiguous. The CDR3 runs 14 residues. V dropped 3 bases and J dropped 7 bases, with 12 bases sitting between them. Germline CDR1 and CDR2: LNHDA and SQIVND (reference sequence). The CDR3 DNA is TGTGCCAGTAGTATGAATAGTTTCTCTGAAAAACTGTTTTTT. It is translated as CASSMNSFSEKLFF.

The gene calls are TRBV4-3 and TRBJ2-7; D uncertain. There are 15 residues in the CDR3. Per germline, CDR1 LGHNA and CDR2 YSLEER. V dropped 1 base and J dropped 2 bases, with 12 bases sitting between them. CDR3 DNA sequence: TGCGCCAGCAGCCAAGGCTTGACTCCTACCTACGAGCAGTACTTC. Translation gives CASSQGLTPTYEQYF.

The rearrangement joins TRBV5-5 to TRBJ2-3; tentatively, D is TRBD2 (6 bases). Germline CDR1 reads SGHKS; CDR2 reads YYEKEE (reference sequence). The CDR3 sequence is 14 residues long. V was pared by 4 bases and J by 0 bases, with 9 bases between. The CDR3, as DNA: TGTGCCAGCAGCCCGGGACTTAGCACAGATACGCAGTATTTT. Translated: CASSPGLSTDTQYF.

CDR3: CASSFSQGRGKTEQYF. CDR3 bases: TGTGCCAGCAGCTTTTCCCAGGGCAGAGGTAAGACCGAGCAGTACTTC. The rearrangement uses TRBV5-6 and TRBJ2-7, with D possibly being TRBD1 (5 bases). CDR1 is SGHDT and CDR2 is YYEEEE in the germline V gene. V was trimmed by 2 bases and J by 6 bases, leaving 21 bases between them. The CDR3 is made up of 16 amino acids.

This chain uses TRBV4-2 with TRBJ1-3; D might be TRBD1 (5 bases). Trimming removed 5 bases from V and 5 bases from J, with 13 bases in between. Germline V lookup: CDR1 LGHNA, CDR2 YNFKEQ. The CDR3 is 14 amino acids. The CDR3 is CASSDRTHRNTIYF. The CDR3 DNA follows: TGTGCCAGCAGCGACCGGACACATAGAAACACCATATATTTT.

The genes are TRBV5-4 and TRBJ1-1, with TRBD1 matching over 8 bases. Germline loops: CDR1 SGHNT, CDR2 YYREEE (reference sequence). J lost 8 bases, V lost 1 base, and 10 bases had no gene match. This CDR3 is built from 15 residues. CDR3 region: CASSLSIRQGLEAFF. As DNA, the CDR3 is TGTGCCAGCAGCTTGAGTATCCGACAGGGGTTAGAAGCTTTCTTT.

The chain recombines TRBV9 with TRBJ2-5; 13 bases map to TRBD2. The length of the CDR3 is 16 residues. The V gene end was trimmed by 1 base and the J gene end by 4 bases; junction bases not matched to a gene: 4. Per germline, CDR1 SGDLS and CDR2 YYNGEE. The DNA of the CDR3 is TGTGCCAGCAGCGTATATGGACTAGCGGGGGCAGAGACCCAGTACTTC. Translation: CASSVYGLAGAETQYF.

The rearrangement uses TRBV10-3 and TRBJ1-2; 7 bases are a match to TRBD1. Germline CDR1 ENHRY, CDR2 SYGVKD. V was clipped by 2 bases and J by 4 bases; unmatched bases: 1. This CDR3 region has 13 residues. Written as DNA, the CDR3 is TGTGCCATCAGTGAGACAGGGGTCTATGGCTACACCTTC. Protein sequence: CAISETGVYGYTF.

The chain recombines TRBV6-5 with TRBJ2-1; D remains ambiguous. With 5 bases removed from V and 6 bases from J, the gap between germline ends came to 8 bases. CDR3 size: 12 residues. CDR1 is MNHEY and CDR2 is SVGAGI in the germline V gene. In DNA form, the CDR3 reads TGTGCCAGCAGTCCCACTGGCAATGAGCAGTTCTTC. This codes for CASSPTGNEQFF.

The chain employs TRBV10-2 and TRBJ2-6; a possible D gene is TRBD1 (7 bases). This CDR3 is 16 amino acids long. Germline V CDR1 and CDR2: WSHSY, SAAADI. Trimming cost V 8 bases and J 0 bases, with 14 bases left between them. In DNA, the CDR3 is TGCGCCAGCTGGGGGGACAGATACTCTGGGGCCAACGTCCTGACTTTC. Its translation: CASWGDRYSGANVLTF.

There are a few counts of this clone. The chain combines TRBV7-8 with TRBJ2-2, with 7 bases lining up with TRBD1. The CDR3 runs 12 residues. The V and J ends lost 7 bases and 5 bases, in that order; junction bases with no gene match: 1. Per germline, CDR1 SGHVS and CDR2 FQNEAQ. CDR3 sequence: CASNRGTGELFF. The CDR3, as DNA: TGTGCCAGCAACAGGGGTACCGGGGAGCTGTTTTTT.

The chain couples TRBV5-1 to TRBJ2-7; weak D call: TRBD1 (5 bases). The germline gives CDR1 SGHRS, CDR2 YFSETQ. This CDR3 spans 14 amino acids. Trimming took off 0 bases at V and 1 base at J, with 8 bases between the two ends. CDR3 sequence reads: CASSLAGNSYEQYF. The CDR3 nucleotides read TGCGCCAGCAGCTTGGCAGGGAATTCCTACGAGCAGTACTTC.

In the case of this clone: The junction departs from the called germline gene at one end, perhaps through a read error. This CDR3 is CASSYDRVQETQYF. As DNA, the CDR3 is TGTGCTAGCAGCTACGACAGGGTTCAAGAGACCCAGTACTTC. J is TRBJ2-5 and V is TRBV7-7; 7 bases match TRBD1. The CDR3 totals 14 residues. Germline V lookup: CDR1 SSHAT, CDR2 FNYEAQ (reference sequence). The full variable domain, completed using reference TRBV7-7 and TRBJ2-5, is GAGVSQSPRYKVTKRGQDVTLRCDPISSHATLYWYQQALGQGPEFLTYFNYEAQPDKSGLPSDRFSAERPEGSISTLTIQRTEQRDSAMYRCASSYDRVQETQYFGPGTRLLVL.

V is TRBV6-5 and J is TRBJ2-3; 11 bases agree with TRBD2. V shed 6 bases, J shed 6 bases, and the junction held 8 bases outside the gene matches. In germline, CDR1 is MNHEY, CDR2 SVGAGI. CDR3 length: 15 amino acids. The CDR3 nucleotides are TGTGCCAGCAGCCCCGGGACTAGCGGTTTCGATACGCAGTATTTT. Its translation: CASSPGTSGFDTQYF.

Only one count was recorded for this clone. V is TRBV28 and J is TRBJ1-1, with D tentatively TRBD1 (5 bases). Germline V gene lookup returns CDR1 MDHEN and CDR2 SYDVKM. Trimming removed 8 bases at V and 7 bases at J, with 14 bases between. This CDR3 comprises 12 residues. In nucleotides, the CDR3 is TGTGCCAGCGGGGGGTCGGAGGGTGAAGCTTTCTTT. Amino acid sequence: CASGGSEGEAFF.

The V and J genes are TRBV11-2 and TRBJ2-7, with 8 bases aligning to TRBD1. The CDR3 consists of 14 residues. CDR1 SGHAT and CDR2 FQNNGV come from the germline V gene. V gave up 1 base and J gave up 5 bases; unmatched junction bases: 4. This CDR3 is CASSLVYRGDEQYF. As DNA, the CDR3 is TGTGCCAGCAGCTTAGTTTACAGGGGGGACGAGCAGTACTTC. Drawing the rest from reference TRBV11-2 and TRBJ2-7, the complete variable domain is EAGVAQSPRYKIIEKRQSVAFWCNPISGHATLYWYQQILGQGPKLLIQFQNNGVVDDSQLPKDRFSAERLKGVDSTLKIQPAKLEDSAVYLCASSLVYRGDEQYFGPGTRLTVT.

V usage is TRBV28 and J usage is TRBJ1-4; D perhaps matches TRBD1 (6 bases). Per germline, CDR1 MDHEN and CDR2 SYDVKM. The V gene lost 2 bases and the J gene lost 5 bases, with 12 bases spanning the gap. The CDR3 is made up of 15 amino acids. The CDR3 DNA reads TGTGCCAGCAGTTTAGGCAGGGGATGGAATGAAAAACTGTTTTTT. As protein: CASSLGRGWNEKLFF.

The V call is TRBV5-4, the J call TRBJ2-1, with TRBD1 matching over 7 bases. This CDR3 comprises 15 residues. Germline assignment: CDR1 SGHNT and CDR2 YYREEE (reference sequence). Unmatched junction bases numbered 2, after V lost 0 bases and J lost 2 bases. The CDR3 DNA sequence: TGTGCCAGCAGCTTGGGTCAGGGGGCCTACAATGAGCAGTTCTTC. Protein product: CASSLGQGAYNEQFF.

The DNA for the CDR3 is TGTGCCAGCTCCCAGGGACTAGCGGACACCGGGGAGCTGTTTTTT. Its translation is CASSQGLADTGELFF. The chain employs TRBV6-1 and TRBJ2-2; 11 bases match TRBD2. The CDR3 runs to 15 residues. After removal of 8 bases from V and 3 bases from J, the junction contained 5 bases not matched to a gene. Germline CDR1 and CDR2: MNHNS and SASEGT.

The chain joins TRBV7-9 to TRBJ2-7; 7 bases align to TRBD2. In germline, CDR1 is SEHNR, CDR2 FQNEAQ (reference sequence). CDR3 length: 15 amino acids. Unmatched junction bases numbered 12, after V lost 6 bases and J lost 4 bases. CDR3 loop: CASRPEAGEVYEQYF. CDR3 nucleotide sequence: TGTGCCAGCAGACCCGAGGCGGGAGAGGTGTACGAGCAGTACTTC.

V is TRBV25-1 and J is TRBJ2-5; 7 bases are shared with TRBD1. The germline V gene encodes CDR1 MGHDK and CDR2 SYGVNS. V was pared by 3 bases and J by 12 bases, with 10 bases of the junction left unmatched. The CDR3 is 13 residues long. This CDR3 is CASSEFGTEKKYF. The CDR3 DNA follows: TGTGCCAGCAGTGAGTTCGGGACAGAAAAGAAGTACTTC. Drawing the rest from reference TRBV25-1 and TRBJ2-5, the complete variable domain is EADIYQTPRYLVIGTGKKITLECSQTMGHDKMYWYQQDPGMELHLIHYSYGVNSTEKGDLSSESTVSRIRTEHFPLTLESARPSHTSQYLCASSEFGTEKKYFGPGTRLLVL.

The chain uses TRBV7-3 and TRBJ2-1, with 12 nucleotides matching TRBD2. Germline V lookup: CDR1 SGHTA, CDR2 FQGTGA. The CDR3 spans 18 residues. Losses at the gene ends were 9 bases for V and 0 bases for J; bases not matched to a gene: 12. The CDR3 here is CARYRGTSGSASYNEQFF. As DNA, the CDR3 is TGTGCCAGATACCGCGGGACTAGCGGGTCTGCCTCCTACAATGAGCAGTTCTTC.

This clone was found a few times. The chain employs TRBV15 and TRBJ2-5; no definite D call. Germline V gene sequence: CDR1 LNHNV, CDR2 YYDKDF (reference sequence). The CDR3 consists of 14 residues. Trimming removed 5 bases from V and 1 base from J, with 11 bases in between. The CDR3 DNA is TGTGCCACCAGCTTATCCGGGTCCCAAGAGACCCAGTACTTC. Residues: CATSLSGSQETQYF. Supplemented by reference TRBV15 and TRBJ2-5, the full variable domain reads DAMVIQNPRYQVTQFGKPVTLSCSQTLNHNVMYWYQQKSSQAPKLLFHYYDKDFNNEADTPDNFQSRRPNTSFCFLDIRSPGLGDTAMYLCATSLSGSQETQYFGPGTRLLVL.

The chain joins TRBV12-5 to TRBJ2-2, with 9 bases that match TRBD1. The CDR3 extends over 15 amino acids. The trim removed 6 bases at V and 5 bases at J, leaving 7 bases unmatched. The germline V gene has CDR1 LGHNT and CDR2 FRNRAP. For the CDR3, the DNA is TGTGCTAGTGGCACCGGGACAGGGAATACCGGGGAGCTGTTTTTT. Its protein is CASGTGTGNTGELFF. The full variable domain, its missing parts supplied by reference TRBV12-5 and TRBJ2-2, is DARVTQTPRHKVTEMGQEVTMRCQPILGHNTVFWYRQTMMQGLELLAYFRNRAPLDDSGMPKDRFSAEMPDATLATLKIQPSEPRDSAVYFCASGTGTGNTGELFFGEGSRLTVL.

The rearrangement uses TRBV6-4 and TRBJ2-7; D uncertain. Germline lookup yields CDR1 MRHNA and CDR2 SNTAGT. This CDR3 contains 15 residues. V lost 1 base and J lost 5, with 15 bases in between. The DNA of the CDR3 is TGTGCCAGCAGTGACTGGCCATGGCTAGGAGACGAGCAGTACTTC. It translates to CASSDWPWLGDEQYF.